This TCR beta chain was sequenced during a study of shared clonotypes between healthy human individuals. Study results and caveats: Estimated richness values were generally larger in naive subsets than in memory subsets.

The CDR3 sequence is 12 residues long. In germline, CDR1 is SGHTA, CDR2 FQGNSA. Trimming removed 5 bases from V and 4 bases from J, with 8 bases in between. Turning to this clone: No antigen is known for it.

This table comes from immunoSEQ multiplex PCR, and its TCRdb copy is limited to in-frame clones, with some not included. This table has about 1.1 million clones, about 72% appearing once. The split of CD4+ cells yielded CD45RA+ naive and CD45RA-negative memory subsets. The rearrangement joins TRBV7-2 to TRBJ1-2; D uncertain. The sample was memory CD4+ T cells from PBMCs. The subset denotes: CD45RA-negative fraction. The clonotype originates from a young man in good health. Some clones in this sample may be carry-over from other donors' samples. This chain's CDR3 is CASSPVLYGYTF. The CDR3 DNA reads as TGTGCCAGCAGCCCAGTTCTCTATGGCTACACCTTC. Based on the CDR3 plus reference TRBV7-2 and TRBJ1-2, the full variable domain is GAGVSQSPSNKVTEKGKDVELRCDPISGHTALYWYRQSLGQGLEFLIYFQGNSAPDKSGLPSDRFSAERTGGSVSTLTIQRTQQEDSAVYLCASSPVLYGYTFGSGTRLTVV.